This T cell receptor (beta chain) appears in the sequencing data of a study of shared clonotypes between healthy human individuals. CD8 cells regarded as naive lacked CD45RO, were positively chosen for CCR7, and omitted terminally differentiated effector memory CD45RA+ cells. The CDR3 is made up of 11 amino acids. CDR1 and CDR2 (germline): MNHNY, SVGAGI (reference sequence). Trimming shortened V by 4 bases and J by 7 bases, and 8 bases separated the two germline ends. Every immunoSEQ plate was one replicate of a subset's evenly spread DNA. Data came from immunoSEQ multiplex PCR; TCRdb stores just in-frame clones and leaves some out. This table has approximately 590,000 clones, 95% to 96% appearing once.

The V and J genes are TRBV6-6 and TRBJ2-7; possibly TRBD1 for D (6 bases). The specimen was naive CD8+ T cells sorted from blood. The receptor was derived from a woman aged 25 to 39 in good health. The chain's CDR3 is CASSSTGEQYF. The CDR3 coding sequence is TGTGCCAGCAGTTCTACAGGGGAGCAGTACTTC.